These 27 T cell receptor beta chains were all obtained from the same sample, sequenced in a study of T cells after yellow fever vaccination. TCRdb itself ran the 5' RACE reads through MiXCR, one entry per CDR3 protein. The sample holds over 100,000 distinct CDR3 sequences, 8.4% seen once. Source: CD8+ T cells sorted from PBMCs, taken 45 days after the yellow fever booster vaccination. The source is a man under 40 who received the YFV17D yellow fever vaccine.

This clonotype has at least ten counts. The CDR3 DNA follows: TGCGCCAGCAGCTTGGGAGACAGGGGTAACTACGAGCAGTACTTC. This encodes CASSLGDRGNYEQYF. The chain carries TRBV5-1 and TRBJ2-7; 8 nucleotides agree with TRBD1. V lost 0 bases and J lost 3; bases outside the gene matches: 5. The germline CDR1 and CDR2 sequences are SGHRS and YFSETQ. The CDR3 contains 15 residues.

V and J are TRBV20-1 and TRBJ2-1; TRBD2 might be the D (5 bases). Trimming shortened V by 0 bases and J by 7 bases, and 22 bases separated the two germline ends. This CDR3 contains 17 residues. Germline values: CDR1 DFQATT, CDR2 SNEGSKA (reference sequence). CDR3 nucleotides: TGCAGTGCTAGAGATCTATATAAGGGAGACGGAGTAAATGAGCAGTTCTTC. Protein: CSARDLYKGDGVNEQFF.

This clonotype was counted ten times or more. The V call is TRBV7-9, the J call TRBJ2-1; D is perhaps TRBD1 (6 bases). The CDR3 length is 15 residues. Germline CDR1 SEHNR, CDR2 FQNEAQ (reference sequence). The V end lost 1 base, the J end lost 5 bases, and 12 bases lay between the germline ends. The CDR3 here is CASSLGTGTNNEQFF. CDR3 nucleotides: TGTGCCAGCAGCTTAGGGACCGGGACAAACAATGAGCAGTTCTTC.

This clonotype was detected ten times or more. V usage is TRBV6-2 or TRBV6-3 and J usage is TRBJ2-1; a possible D gene is TRBD2 (5 bases). V was pared by 7 bases and J by 6 bases, with 19 bases between. The CDR3 extends over 15 amino acids. Germline CDR1 reads MNHEY; CDR2 reads SVGEGT. The CDR3 DNA follows: TGTGCCAGCACTCCCTACACAAGTGGGAGCAATGAGCAGTTCTTC. Translating gives CASTPYTSGSNEQFF.

The table lists this clonotype with a few counts. This sequence joins TRBV28 and TRBJ2-5; 8 bases line up with TRBD2. With V trimmed by 1 base and J by 5 bases, 12 bases remained unmatched. CDR1 MDHEN and CDR2 SYDVKM come from the germline V gene. The CDR3 sequence is 17 residues long. CDR3 nucleotides: TGTGCCAGCAGTTTATCTCCCCTAGCGGGCCAGGGGGAGACCCAGTACTTC. It translates to CASSLSPLAGQGETQYF.

This clonotype was seen ten or more times. This sequence joins TRBV29-1 and TRBJ2-7; TRBD2 aligns across 15 bases. CDR3 length equals 15 residues. Trimming took 3 bases from V and 6 from J; bases not matched to a gene: 6. Germline V CDR1 and CDR2: SQVTM, ANQGSEA. The CDR3 protein is CSVDTGLAGGSEQYF. The DNA for the CDR3 is TGCAGCGTTGATACGGGACTAGCGGGAGGCAGCGAGCAGTACTTC.

This clonotype was counted at least ten times. The chain has TRBV6-2 or TRBV6-3 and TRBJ2-5; D may be TRBD1 (6 bases). Trimming pared 8 bases from V and 2 bases from J, leaving 15 bases between. The germline V gene encodes CDR1 MNHEY and CDR2 SVGEGT. The CDR3 totals 14 residues. CDR3: CASVDRIPQETQYF. The CDR3 DNA reads TGTGCCAGCGTAGACAGGATTCCTCAAGAGACCCAGTACTTC.

This clonotype was observed at least ten times. This sequence joins TRBV10-2 and TRBJ2-3; D perhaps matches TRBD1 (7 bases). Trimming removed 7 bases at V and 6 bases at J, with 20 bases between. Per germline, CDR1 WSHSY and CDR2 SAAADI. The CDR3 contains 15 residues. The CDR3 protein is CASTSGNRGGDTQYF. The CDR3 bases are TGCGCCAGCACGAGTGGAAACAGGGGAGGCGATACGCAGTATTTT.

This clonotype was seen at least ten times. The chain recombines TRBV6-1 with TRBJ2-2, with TRBD2 identical over 8 bases. Per germline, CDR1 MNHNS and CDR2 SASEGT. This CDR3 contains 15 residues. J gave up 6 bases and V 6 bases, and 9 bases lay outside the gene matches. DNA of the CDR3: TGTGCCAGCAGACCTCAGCGGGAGCTCCCCGGGGAGCTGTTTTTT. This gives the protein CASRPQRELPGELFF.

In its sample, this clonotype was seen many times. The chain combines TRBV5-6 with TRBJ2-1; possibly TRBD2 for D (6 bases). The germline V gene has CDR1 SGHDT and CDR2 YYEEEE. The length of the CDR3 is 16 residues. V was clipped by 5 bases and J by 3 bases, with 18 bases between them. CDR3 DNA sequence: TGTGCCAGCAGTCCCATGAGCGGGCCGAACTACAATGAGCAGTTCTTC. As protein: CASSPMSGPNYNEQFF.

The rearrangement joins TRBV19 to TRBJ2-7; D assignment may be TRBD1 or TRBD2 (6 bases each). V lost 3 bases, J lost 3 bases, and 12 bases lay in between. The CDR3 contains 14 residues. CDR1 is LNHDA and CDR2 is SQIVND in the germline V gene (reference sequence). The CDR3 here is CASSMGGYYYEQYF. DNA for the CDR3: TGTGCCAGTAGTATGGGGGGCTACTACTACGAGCAGTACTTC.

This clonotype appeared once. The junction does not match germline at one end; this may be a read error. V usage is TRBV20-1 and J usage is TRBJ2-3; the D call may be TRBD1 or TRBD2 (6 bases each). This CDR3 is built from 12 residues. Germline V gene sequence: CDR1 DFQATT, CDR2 SNEGSKA (reference sequence). This CDR3 reads CSARGGTGTQYF. For the CDR3, the DNA is TGCAGTGCTAGGGGGGGCACAGGTACGCAGTATTTT.

This sequence joins TRBV7-9 and TRBJ2-2; TRBD1 agrees at 7 bases. CDR1 and CDR2 (germline): SEHNR, FQNEAQ (reference sequence). The CDR3 is 13 residues long. Trimming removed 9 bases from V and 2 bases from J; junction bases left unmatched: 3. The CDR3: CARRQGNTGELFF. The DNA of the CDR3 is TGTGCCAGAAGACAGGGTAACACCGGGGAGCTGTTTTTT.

This clonotype was observed many times. V is TRBV10-3 and J is TRBJ2-7; possibly TRBD2 for D (5 bases). Germline loops: CDR1 ENHRY, CDR2 SYGVKD. Trimming stripped 5 bases from V and 0 bases from J, with 8 bases between. This CDR3 spans 13 amino acids. The CDR3 bases are TGTGCCATCAGTTTTGACTACTCCTACGAGCAGTACTTC. Amino acids: CAISFDYSYEQYF.

This clonotype occurred many times. The chain couples TRBV11-2 to TRBJ1-2; no clear D gene. Trimming removed 4 bases from V and 4 bases from J, with 19 bases in between. The CDR3 sequence is 16 residues long. Germline V gives CDR1 SGHAT, CDR2 FQNNGV. The CDR3 loop reads CASSSWTEHYSYGYTF. CDR3 DNA sequence: TGTGCCAGCAGCTCGTGGACGGAACATTATTCCTATGGCTACACCTTC.

This clonotype was picked up a small number of times. V and J are TRBV7-3 and TRBJ2-3, with TRBD2 matching over 8 bases. After removal of 2 bases from V and 5 bases from J, the junction contained 6 bases not matched to a gene. The CDR3 spans 15 residues. Germline-derived CDR1 and CDR2 are SGHTA and FQGTGA. CDR3 amino acids: CASSLGSGRRDTQYF. The CDR3 DNA follows: TGTGCCAGCAGCTTAGGCAGCGGGAGAAGAGATACGCAGTATTTT. Based on the CDR3 plus reference TRBV7-3 and TRBJ2-3, the full variable domain is GAGVSQTPSNKVTEKGKYVELRCDPISGHTALYWYRQSLGQGPEFLIYFQGTGAADDSGLPNDRFFAVRPEGSVSTLKIQRTERGDSAVYLCASSLGSGRRDTQYFGPGTRLTVL.

At least ten counts were recorded for this clonotype. The rearrangement joins TRBV20-1 to TRBJ2-3, with D perhaps TRBD2 (5 bases). V dropped 1 base and J dropped 2 bases, with 13 bases sitting between them. CDR1 is DFQATT, CDR2 SNEGSKA, per germline (reference sequence). The CDR3 has 15 amino acids. The CDR3 spells CSARGKGLYTDTQYF. In DNA form, the CDR3 reads TGCAGTGCTAGAGGGAAAGGACTTTACACAGATACGCAGTATTTT.

The CDR3 sequence is CASSPHGSGYNEQFF. For the CDR3, the DNA is TGTGCCAGCAGCCCACATGGTAGCGGCTACAATGAGCAGTTCTTC. The rearrangement links TRBV4-2 to TRBJ2-1, with D tentatively TRBD2 (6 bases). The germline gives CDR1 LGHNA, CDR2 YNFKEQ. The CDR3 is 15 amino acids. V was cut by 4 bases and J by 3 bases, with 13 bases left in between.

This clonotype occurred a few times. The chain uses TRBV12-5 and TRBJ2-7; 13 bases are a match to TRBD2. From germline, CDR1 is LGHNT and CDR2 FRNRAP. The CDR3 consists of 16 residues. V lost 5 bases, J lost 5 bases, and 9 bases stayed unmatched. The CDR3 DNA reads TGTGCTAGTGGTGACCCACTAGCGGGAGGGTTCCACGAGCAGTACTTC. Its protein is CASGDPLAGGFHEQYF.

The V gene is TRBV29-1, the J gene TRBJ2-1; D call uncertain. From germline, CDR1 is SQVTM and CDR2 ANQGSEA. Trimming took off 3 bases at V and 0 bases at J, with 6 bases between the two ends. This CDR3 contains 13 residues. CDR3 sequence: CSVEADSYNEQFF. CDR3 DNA: TGCAGCGTTGAGGCGGACTCCTACAATGAGCAGTTCTTC.

The chain recombines TRBV6-5 with TRBJ2-1; D tentatively fits TRBD1 or TRBD2 (5 bases each). V lost 4 bases, J lost 4 bases, and 17 bases lay in between. The germline gives CDR1 MNHEY, CDR2 SVGAGI. The CDR3 runs to 16 residues. Here the CDR3 DNA reads TGTGCCAGCAGTTCCTCCGGGACCCTACTTTACAATGAGCAGTTCTTC. Residues: CASSSSGTLLYNEQFF.

The chain combines TRBV4-2 with TRBJ2-5, with D possibly matching TRBD1 (6 bases). Germline assignment: CDR1 LGHNA and CDR2 YNFKEQ. V shed 2 bases and J shed 3 bases, with 19 bases lying between them. The CDR3 has 17 residues. The CDR3 protein is CASSQLPDSAGEETQYF. CDR3 bases: TGTGCCAGCAGCCAATTGCCAGATTCGGCAGGGGAAGAGACCCAGTACTTC.

At least ten counts were recorded for this clonotype. The gene calls are TRBV15 and TRBJ2-1; no clear D gene. V gave up 2 bases and J gave up 7 bases, with 12 bases separating them. The germline V gene encodes CDR1 LNHNV and CDR2 YYDKDF (reference sequence). This CDR3 comprises 14 residues. The CDR3 coding sequence is TGTGCCACCAGCAGATCTGGGGTTGGGAATGAGCAGTTCTTC. Protein sequence: CATSRSGVGNEQFF.

The chain recombines TRBV6-1 with TRBJ2-2; 8 positions agree with TRBD1. The CDR3 runs to 15 residues. J gave up 5 bases and V 5 bases, and 7 bases lay outside the gene matches. CDR1 and CDR2 (germline): MNHNS, SASEGT. The CDR3 sequence: CASSPGQGETGELFF. The DNA of the CDR3 is TGTGCCAGCAGTCCCGGACAGGGCGAGACCGGGGAGCTGTTTTTT.

The chain has TRBV5-5 and TRBJ2-1; D perhaps matches TRBD2 (7 bases). Germline V gene lookup returns CDR1 SGHKS and CDR2 YYEKEE (reference sequence). The CDR3 length is 16 residues. V lost 2 bases and J 6 bases, leaving 18 bases between the germline ends. The CDR3 region has the DNA TGTGCCAGCAGCTTTTCCGGGACACCGGGGGGCAATGAGCAGTTCTTC. Protein product: CASSFSGTPGGNEQFF.

This clonotype was observed many times. The chain is built from TRBV27 and TRBJ2-3, with TRBD2 matching 8 bases. This CDR3 region has 15 residues. CDR1 is MNHEY and CDR2 is SMNVEV in the germline V gene (reference sequence). The V gene end was trimmed by 7 bases and the J gene end by 0 bases; junction bases not matched to a gene: 6. CDR3 in amino acids: CASNLAGPSTDTQYF. Here the CDR3 DNA reads TGTGCCAGCAACTTAGCGGGGCCTAGCACAGATACGCAGTATTTT.

This clonotype was seen a few times. The chain uses TRBV7-9 and TRBJ1-1, with D hard to call. The CDR3 length is 14 residues. CDR1 is SEHNR, CDR2 FQNEAQ, per germline (reference sequence). V was shortened by 3 bases and J by 1 base, with 9 bases between the two germline ends. CDR3 in amino acids: CASSLYDTNTEAFF. In DNA form, the CDR3 reads TGTGCCAGCAGCTTGTACGACACGAACACTGAAGCTTTCTTT.